Listed below are T cell receptor beta chains from one sample, sequenced in a study of T cells expressing NK-cell markers. TCRdb derives one entry per CDR3 protein from the 5' RACE reads, leaving out DNA. Its table records 350,000 to 450,000 distinct CDR3 sequences. Sequenced sample: blood T cells: a sorted CD56 or NKG2C T cell subset, CD4+ or CD8+ T cells, or bulk PBMC T cells (not recorded which). These TCRs come from a man aged 18-69 years in good health. Both conserved end residues are part of each CDR3. Each record gives: J gene, V gene, CDR3 protein.

J: TRBJ2-7
V: TRBV20-1
CDR3: CSARDHFLVGGNNEQYF

J: TRBJ2-7
V: TRBV6-1
CDR3: CASRVSRTAYEQYF

J: TRBJ2-7
V: TRBV29-1
CDR3: CSVDKAGDHEQYF

J: TRBJ2-5
V: TRBV7-2
CDR3: CASSRTGYGETQYF

J: TRBJ2-2
V: TRBV27
CDR3: CASSYFRDTGELFF

J: TRBJ2-7
V: TRBV20-1
CDR3: CSAPDPLRPSSYEQYF

J: TRBJ1-5
V: TRBV19
CDR3: CASSSGTRSNQPQHF

J: TRBJ2-3
V: TRBV7-9
CDR3: CASGKGDTQYF

J: TRBJ2-5
V: TRBV3-1
CDR3: CASSQSGIGTQYF

J: TRBJ2-1
V: TRBV29-1
CDR3: CSVDEVAEQFF